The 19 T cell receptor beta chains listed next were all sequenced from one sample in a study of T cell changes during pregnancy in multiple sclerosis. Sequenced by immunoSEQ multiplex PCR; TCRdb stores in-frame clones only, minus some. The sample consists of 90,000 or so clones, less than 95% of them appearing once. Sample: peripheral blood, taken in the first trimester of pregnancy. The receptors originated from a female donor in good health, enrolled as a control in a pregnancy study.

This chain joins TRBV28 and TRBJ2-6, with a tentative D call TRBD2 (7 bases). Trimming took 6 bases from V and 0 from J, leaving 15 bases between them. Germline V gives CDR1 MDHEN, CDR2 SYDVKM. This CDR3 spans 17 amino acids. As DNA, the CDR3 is TGTGCCAGCAGCGCTGTGGGGGGGGCCTCTGGGGCCAACGTCCTGACTTTC. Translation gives CASSAVGGASGANVLTF. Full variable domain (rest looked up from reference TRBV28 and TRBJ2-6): DVKVTQSSRYLVKRTGEKVFLECVQDMDHENMFWYRQDPGLGLRLIYFSYDVKMKEKGDIPEGYSVSREKKERFSLILESASTNQTSMYLCASSAVGGASGANVLTFGAGSRLTVL.

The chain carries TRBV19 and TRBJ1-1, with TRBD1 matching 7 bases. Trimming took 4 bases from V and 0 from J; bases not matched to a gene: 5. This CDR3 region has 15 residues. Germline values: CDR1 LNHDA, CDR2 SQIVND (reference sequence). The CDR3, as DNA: TGTGCCAGTAGTACCCGACAGGGAGTGAACACTGAAGCTTTCTTT. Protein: CASSTRQGVNTEAFF.

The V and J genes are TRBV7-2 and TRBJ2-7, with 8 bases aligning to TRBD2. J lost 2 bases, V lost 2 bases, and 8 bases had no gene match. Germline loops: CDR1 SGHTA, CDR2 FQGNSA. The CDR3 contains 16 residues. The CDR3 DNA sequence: TGTGCCAGCAGCTTAAACTCCCCGGGGGGGACCTACGAGCAGTACTTC. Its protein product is CASSLNSPGGTYEQYF.

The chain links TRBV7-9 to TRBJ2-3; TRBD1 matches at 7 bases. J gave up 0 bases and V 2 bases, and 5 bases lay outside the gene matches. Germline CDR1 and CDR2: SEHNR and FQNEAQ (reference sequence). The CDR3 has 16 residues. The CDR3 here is CASSLKGTESTDTQYF. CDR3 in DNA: TGTGCCAGCAGCTTAAAAGGGACAGAAAGCACAGATACGCAGTATTTT.

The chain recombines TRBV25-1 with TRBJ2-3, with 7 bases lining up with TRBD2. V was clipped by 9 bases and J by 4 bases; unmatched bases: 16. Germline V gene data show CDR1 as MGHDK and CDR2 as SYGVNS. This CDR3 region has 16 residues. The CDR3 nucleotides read TGTGCCAGTCAAGCCGTAGGGACTATCTATTCAGATACGCAGTATTTT. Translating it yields CASQAVGTIYSDTQYF.

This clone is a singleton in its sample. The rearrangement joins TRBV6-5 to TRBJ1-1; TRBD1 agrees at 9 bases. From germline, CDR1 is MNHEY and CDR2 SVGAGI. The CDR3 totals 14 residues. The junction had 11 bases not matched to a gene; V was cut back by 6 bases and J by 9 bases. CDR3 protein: CASRNEDRGPKAFF. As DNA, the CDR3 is TGTGCCAGCAGGAACGAGGACAGGGGTCCCAAAGCTTTCTTT.

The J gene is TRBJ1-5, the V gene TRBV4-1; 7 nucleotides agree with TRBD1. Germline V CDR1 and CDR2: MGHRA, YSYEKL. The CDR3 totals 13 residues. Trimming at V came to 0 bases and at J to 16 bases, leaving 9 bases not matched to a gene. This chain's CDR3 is CASSQDRTGHHHF. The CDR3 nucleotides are TGCGCCAGCAGCCAAGATCGGACAGGCCACCACCATTTT.

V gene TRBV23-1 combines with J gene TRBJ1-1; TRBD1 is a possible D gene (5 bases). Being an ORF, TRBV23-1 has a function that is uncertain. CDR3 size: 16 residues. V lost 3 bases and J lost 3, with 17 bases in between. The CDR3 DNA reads TGCGCCAGCAGTCACCTACCGGGTCGGGGGGACACTGAAGCTTTCTTT. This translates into CASSHLPGRGDTEAFF.

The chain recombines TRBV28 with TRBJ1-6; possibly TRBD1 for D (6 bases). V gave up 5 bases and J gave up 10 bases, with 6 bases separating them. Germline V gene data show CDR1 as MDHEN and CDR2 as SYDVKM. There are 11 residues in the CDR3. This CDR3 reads CASSGGSPLHF. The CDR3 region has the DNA TGTGCCAGCAGTGGGGGCTCACCCCTCCACTTT.

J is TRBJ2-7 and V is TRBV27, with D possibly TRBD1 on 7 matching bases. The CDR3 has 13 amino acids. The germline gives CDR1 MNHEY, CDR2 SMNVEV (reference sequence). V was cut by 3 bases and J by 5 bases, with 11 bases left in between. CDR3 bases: TGTGCCAGCAGTTTTGTCAGGGGGGACGAGCAGTACTTC. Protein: CASSFVRGDEQYF.

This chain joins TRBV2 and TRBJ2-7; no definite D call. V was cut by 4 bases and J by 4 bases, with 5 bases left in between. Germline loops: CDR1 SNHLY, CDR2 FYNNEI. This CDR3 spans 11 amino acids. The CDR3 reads CASSVSYEQYF. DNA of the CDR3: TGTGCCAGCAGTGTATCTTACGAGCAGTACTTC.

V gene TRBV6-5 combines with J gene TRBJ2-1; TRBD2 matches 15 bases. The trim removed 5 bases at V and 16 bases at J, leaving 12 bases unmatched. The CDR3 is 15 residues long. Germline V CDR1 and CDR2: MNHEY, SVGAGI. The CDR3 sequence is CASSKSGLAGGGDFF. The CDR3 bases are TGTGCCAGCAGTAAATCGGGACTAGCGGGGGGAGGGGATTTCTTC.

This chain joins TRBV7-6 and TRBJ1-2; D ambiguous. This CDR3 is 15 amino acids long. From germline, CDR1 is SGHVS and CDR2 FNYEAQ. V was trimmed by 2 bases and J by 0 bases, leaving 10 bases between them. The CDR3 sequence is CASSLSTASNYGYTF. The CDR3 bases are TGTGCCAGCAGCTTAAGTACAGCCTCTAACTATGGCTACACCTTC.

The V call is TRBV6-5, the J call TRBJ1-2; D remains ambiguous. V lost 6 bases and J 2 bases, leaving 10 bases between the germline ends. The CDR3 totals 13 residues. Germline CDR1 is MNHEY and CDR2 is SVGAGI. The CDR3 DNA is TGTGCCAGCAGCCTCGCGGAAAACTATGGCTACACCTTC. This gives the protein CASSLAENYGYTF.

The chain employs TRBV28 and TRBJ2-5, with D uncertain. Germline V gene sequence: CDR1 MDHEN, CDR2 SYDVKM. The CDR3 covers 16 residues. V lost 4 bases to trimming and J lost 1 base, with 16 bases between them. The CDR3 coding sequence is TGTGCCAGCAGTTCATATATCCTAGGCCCCCAAGAGACCCAGTACTTC. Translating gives CASSSYILGPQETQYF.

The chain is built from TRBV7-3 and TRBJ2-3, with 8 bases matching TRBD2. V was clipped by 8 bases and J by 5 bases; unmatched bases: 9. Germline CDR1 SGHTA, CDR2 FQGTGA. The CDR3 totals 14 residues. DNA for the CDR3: TGTGCCAGCGGGCCCGGGGGGGCGGGAGATACGCAGTATTTT. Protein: CASGPGGAGDTQYF.

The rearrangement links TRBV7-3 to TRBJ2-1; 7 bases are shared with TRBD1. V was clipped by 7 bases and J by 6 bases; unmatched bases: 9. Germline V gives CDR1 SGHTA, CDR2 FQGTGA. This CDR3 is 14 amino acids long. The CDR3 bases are TGTGCCAGCAAGAGAGGGGGCTCCCTCAATGAGCAGTTCTTC. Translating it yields CASKRGGSLNEQFF.

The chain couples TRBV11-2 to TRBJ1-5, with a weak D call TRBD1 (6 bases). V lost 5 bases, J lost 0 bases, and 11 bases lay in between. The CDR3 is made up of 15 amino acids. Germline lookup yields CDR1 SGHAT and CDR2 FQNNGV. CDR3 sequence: CASSPGQSSNQPQHF. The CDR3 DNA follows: TGTGCCAGCAGCCCCGGACAGTCTAGCAATCAGCCCCAGCATTTT.

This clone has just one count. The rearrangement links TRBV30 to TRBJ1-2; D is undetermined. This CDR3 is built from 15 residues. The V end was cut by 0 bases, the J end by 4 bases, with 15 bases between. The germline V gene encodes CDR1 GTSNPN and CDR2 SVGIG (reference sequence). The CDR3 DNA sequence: TGTGCCTGGAGTGTACTTTATTCGGTCTCCTATGGCTACACCTTC. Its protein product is CAWSVLYSVSYGYTF.